Detailed here is one T cell receptor (beta chain). From germline, CDR1 is MRHNA and CDR2 SNTAGT. Trimming left V 6 bases short and J 3 bases short, with 11 bases between. The CDR3 contains 13 residues. This record comes from a study of OX40 agonist ivuxolimab in advanced cancers. This table comes from immunoSEQ multiplex PCR, and its TCRdb copy is limited to in-frame clones, with some not included. The table has 55,000 to 60,000 clones, 85% seen once. The sequencing here drew on CD4+ or CD8+ T cells sorted from blood, taken in a trial of the OX40 agonist ivuxolimab. The chain recombines TRBV6-4 with TRBJ1-1; D unresolved. The clonotype comes from an adult with an advanced solid tumor such as melanoma, head and neck, liver or kidney cancer. The CDR3 loop reads CASRRAVDTEAFF. The CDR3 nucleotides are TGTGCCAGCAGGAGGGCGGTGGACACTGAAGCTTTCTTT.